This T cell receptor (beta chain) was sequenced in a study of blood T cell repertoires in COVID-19. The data were produced by immunoSEQ multiplex PCR, yet TCRdb's version contains in-frame clones alone and is incomplete. The sample contains just under 55,000 clones, over 80% of which appear only once. The CDR3 has 18 amino acids. Germline V CDR1 and CDR2: GTSNPN, SVGIG (reference sequence). V gave up 2 bases and J gave up 0 bases, with 20 bases separating them. This clone has only one observation. The TCR sequence derives from a woman aged 55-70 years with acute or convalescent COVID-19. The chain links TRBV30 to TRBJ1-3; D perhaps matches TRBD1 (5 bases). The sequenced sample was peripheral blood. The CDR3 DNA sequence: TGTGCCTGGAGTCATTCGGCGGGACGGACAAACTCTGGAAACACCATATATTTT. As protein: CAWSHSAGRTNSGNTIYF.